What follows are 6 T cell receptor beta chains derived from one specimen sequenced in a study of CD4+ T cells in melanoma. The repertoire was sequenced with immunoSEQ multiplex PCR; TCRdb's copy has only in-frame clones and lacks some. The sample shows some 110,000 clones, about 92% of them seen only once. Sequenced material: peripheral blood. These receptor sequences come from a human donor with melanoma.

V usage is TRBV19 and J usage is TRBJ1-2, with D tentatively TRBD1 (5 bases). Germline assignment: CDR1 LNHDA and CDR2 SQIVND (reference sequence). This CDR3 region has 15 residues. V was pared by 0 bases and J by 3 bases, with 11 bases between. CDR3 protein: CASSIDTGDDYGYTF. In DNA form, the CDR3 reads TGTGCCAGTAGTATAGATACGGGGGATGACTATGGCTACACCTTC. The entire variable domain, with the rest obtained from reference TRBV19 and TRBJ1-2, is as follows: DGGITQSPKYLFRKEGQNVTLSCEQNLNHDAMYWYRQDPGQGLRLIYYSQIVNDFQKGDIAEGYSVSREKKESFPLTVTSAQKNPTAFYLCASSIDTGDDYGYTFGSGTRLTVV.

The V gene is TRBV27, the J gene TRBJ2-7, with 7 bases aligning to TRBD1. The CDR3 covers 15 residues. Germline assignment: CDR1 MNHEY and CDR2 SMNVEV (reference sequence). Trimming cost V 6 bases and J 4 bases; bases outside gene matches: 12. CDR3 bases: TGTGCCAGCAGCCCATACAGGGGAGCAGAATACGAGCAGTACTTC. Its protein product is CASSPYRGAEYEQYF.

The rearrangement links TRBV29-1 to TRBJ2-1; the match to TRBD2 covers 8 bases. CDR1 SQVTM and CDR2 ANQGSEA come from the germline V gene. This CDR3 contains 12 residues. Germline trimming cut 4 bases from V and 10 bases from J; bases unmatched to any gene: 6. The CDR3 is CSVGSGNGEQFF. In DNA form, the CDR3 reads TGCAGCGTTGGTAGCGGGAATGGCGAGCAGTTCTTC.

The chain's CDR3 is CASSMSTSGRTGELFF. Written as DNA, the CDR3 is TGTGCCAGTAGTATGTCGACTAGCGGGAGGACCGGGGAGCTGTTTTTT. The V gene is TRBV19, the J gene TRBJ2-2; 13 positions agree with TRBD2. This CDR3 comprises 16 residues. V lost 3 bases to trimming and J lost 5 bases; unmatched junction nucleotides: 3. CDR1 is LNHDA, CDR2 SQIVND, per germline (reference sequence).

Here the CDR3 reads CASSPRPGQTNSGNTIYF. CDR3 sequence (DNA): TGTGCCAGCAGCCCCCGACCCGGCCAGACCAACTCTGGAAACACCATATATTTT. The chain joins TRBV4-2 to TRBJ1-3; D not certain. Germline V gene sequence: CDR1 LGHNA, CDR2 YNFKEQ. Between the trimmed V and J ends, which lost 4 bases and 0 bases, there was a span of 19 bases. The CDR3 is made up of 18 amino acids.

The chain employs TRBV5-1 and TRBJ2-5, with 11 bases lining up with TRBD1. CDR1 is SGHRS, CDR2 YFSETQ, per germline. The CDR3 totals 14 residues. V lost 4 bases, J lost 4 bases, and 3 bases stayed unmatched. The CDR3 region is CASSGGQGVETQYF. CDR3 coding DNA: TGCGCCAGCAGCGGGGGACAGGGGGTAGAGACCCAGTACTTC.